Below are 25 T cell receptor beta chains sequenced from a single sample in a study of cytomegalovirus exposure and HLA in healthy donors. Amplification used 60 Vbeta primers and 13 Jbeta primers. Libraries were prepared by immunoSEQ multiplex PCR; TCRdb keeps only in-frame clonotypes and omits some of them. The data hold under 200,000 clones, with under 70% observed a single time. The sequenced sample consisted of PBMCs. All receptors come from a woman in her 40s in good health and CMV-seropositive.

This clone was seen a handful of times. The chain has TRBV2 and TRBJ1-1; TRBD1 matches 7 bases. The CDR3 extends over 14 amino acids. V shed 11 bases, J shed 1 base, and the junction held 10 bases outside the gene matches. Germline V gene data show CDR1 as SNHLY and CDR2 as FYNNEI. The CDR3 here is CAAIGGAGNTEAFF. For the CDR3, the DNA is TGTGCCGCCATAGGGGGCGCGGGGAACACTGAAGCTTTCTTT.

The J gene is TRBJ1-5, the V gene TRBV7-2; 12 nucleotides match TRBD1. V trimming: 4 bases; J trimming: 9 bases; junction bases outside the gene matches: 7. Germline V lookup: CDR1 SGHTA, CDR2 FQGNSA. This CDR3 spans 15 amino acids. The CDR3 region has the DNA TGTGCCAGCAGCTCAGGTTTGGGACAGGGGGCGCCCCAGCATTTT. It specifies CASSSGLGQGAPQHF.

The chain uses TRBV9 and TRBJ2-7, with TRBD1 matching 9 bases. Looked up from germline, CDR1 is SGDLS and CDR2 is YYNGEE. This CDR3 spans 15 amino acids. V shed 1 base, J shed 4 bases, and the junction held 6 bases outside the gene matches. The CDR3 nucleotides are TGTGCCAGCAGCGTATTCGGACAGGGGTTTTACGAGCAGTACTTC. The encoded protein is CASSVFGQGFYEQYF.

This clone came up a few times. The chain couples TRBV7-6 to TRBJ1-1; weak D call: TRBD1 (5 bases). CDR1 and CDR2 (germline): SGHVS, FNYEAQ. CDR3 length equals 15 residues. The V and J ends lost 0 bases and 6 bases respectively, with 14 bases between them. The CDR3 sequence: CASSLAEAEGAEAFF. Here the CDR3 DNA reads TGTGCCAGCAGCTTAGCCGAGGCAGAAGGGGCTGAAGCTTTCTTT.

V usage is TRBV4-1 and J usage is TRBJ2-2; 8 bases agree with TRBD2. With 3 bases clipped from V and 5 bases from J, the junction kept 8 bases outside the gene matches. Germline CDR1 reads MGHRA; CDR2 reads YSYEKL. This CDR3 spans 16 amino acids. The CDR3 nucleotides read TGCGCCAGCAGCCATGGACTAGCTATGGGGACCGGGGAGCTGTTTTTT. Its protein is CASSHGLAMGTGELFF.

V gene TRBV28 combines with J gene TRBJ1-2; a possible D gene is TRBD1 (6 bases). V lost 8 bases, J lost 4 bases, and 17 bases lay in between. The V gene's germline CDR1 is MDHEN and CDR2 SYDVKM. This CDR3 spans 14 amino acids. The CDR3 protein is CASLQGPYSYGYTF. CDR3 DNA: TGTGCCAGCTTGCAGGGGCCATATAGCTATGGCTACACCTTC.

The chain joins TRBV5-4 to TRBJ2-7; 9 bases match TRBD1. The junction had 5 bases not matched to a gene; V was cut back by 4 bases and J by 6 bases. This CDR3 has 13 amino acids. Germline loops: CDR1 SGHNT, CDR2 YYREEE (reference sequence). CDR3 region: CASSTTGGGEQYF. The CDR3 DNA is TGTGCCAGCAGCACGACAGGGGGTGGCGAGCAGTACTTC.

J is TRBJ2-1 and V is TRBV19; 7 positions agree with TRBD2. Germline CDR1 reads LNHDA; CDR2 reads SQIVND (reference sequence). V lost 5 bases, J lost 6 bases, and 10 bases stayed unmatched. The length of the CDR3 is 15 residues. The CDR3 sequence is CASSPGTISVNEQFF. CDR3 DNA sequence: TGTGCCAGTAGTCCCGGGACTATTAGTGTCAATGAGCAGTTCTTC.

This chain connects TRBV18 to TRBJ1-1, with D perhaps matching TRBD1 (6 bases). Per germline, CDR1 KGHSH and CDR2 LQKENI. The V and J ends lost 4 bases and 3 bases respectively, with 9 bases between them. The length of the CDR3 is 13 residues. Here the CDR3 reads CASSQGEDTEAFF. The DNA of the CDR3 is TGTGCCAGCTCACAGGGGGAAGACACTGAAGCTTTCTTT. The complete variable domain, with remaining parts taken from reference TRBV18 and TRBJ1-1, reads NAGVMQNPRHLVRRRGQEARLRCSPMKGHSHVYWYRQLPEEGLKFMVYLQKENIIDESGMPKERFSAEFPKEGPSILRIQQVVRGDSAAYFCASSQGEDTEAFFGQGTRLTVV.

The table lists this clone with a few counts. The chain links TRBV19 to TRBJ2-3; D is unclear. CDR3 size: 13 residues. Germline V gene data show CDR1 as LNHDA and CDR2 as SQIVND (reference sequence). Deletions cut 6 bases from V and 3 bases from J, with 10 bases between. The CDR3: CASRVSGTDTQYF. CDR3 coding DNA: TGTGCCAGTAGAGTATCAGGAACAGATACGCAGTATTTT.

This clone was detected only a few times. The CDR3 coding sequence is TGTGCTAGTGGTTTGTCGGTCACCGAAGCTTTCTTT. Amino acids: CASGLSVTEAFF. The V and J genes are TRBV12-5 and TRBJ1-1; no firm D call. Germline lookup yields CDR1 LGHNT and CDR2 FRNRAP. The CDR3 sequence is 12 residues long. Between the trimmed V and J ends, which lost 2 bases and 8 bases, there was a span of 9 bases.

The genes are TRBV2 and TRBJ2-2, with TRBD1 identical over 11 bases. Trimming at V came to 6 bases and at J to 8 bases, leaving 8 bases not matched to a gene. CDR3 size: 15 residues. CDR1 SNHLY and CDR2 FYNNEI come from the germline V gene. The CDR3, as DNA: TGTGCCAGCAGACGGACAGGGGGCGATTCTGGGGAGCTGTTTTTT. Its translation: CASRRTGGDSGELFF.

This chain joins TRBV9 and TRBJ1-2; D perhaps matches TRBD1 (6 bases). Germline-derived CDR1 and CDR2 are SGDLS and YYNGEE. This CDR3 contains 15 residues. V was cut by 1 base and J by 1 base, with 11 bases left in between. DNA for the CDR3: TGTGCCAGCAGCGTATCCCCGACAGGTAACTATGGCTACACCTTC. Amino acids: CASSVSPTGNYGYTF.

V gene TRBV11-2 combines with J gene TRBJ1-1; D call uncertain. V was shortened by 5 bases and J by 0 bases, with 4 bases between the two germline ends. Germline V gene lookup returns CDR1 SGHAT and CDR2 FQNNGV. This CDR3 has 12 amino acids. CDR3 sequence: CASSPLNTEAFF. The CDR3 nucleotides read TGTGCCAGCAGCCCCTTGAACACTGAAGCTTTCTTT.

The table lists this clone with a few counts. The genes are TRBV20-1 and TRBJ1-1; D unresolved. CDR1 DFQATT and CDR2 SNEGSKA come from the germline V gene (reference sequence). The CDR3 extends over 11 amino acids. With 2 bases removed from V and 7 bases from J, the gap between germline ends came to 8 bases. The CDR3 DNA is TGCAGTGCTAGATACGGGTATGAAGCTTTCTTT. Amino acids: CSARYGYEAFF.

This rearrangement joins TRBV2 to TRBJ2-5; TRBD2 matches at 8 bases. The assigned J gene may be wrong: the sequence end matches TRBJ2-7 better. From germline, CDR1 is SNHLY and CDR2 FYNNEI. There are 12 residues in the CDR3. This CDR3 reads CATKRETHEQYF. CDR3 nucleotide sequence: TGTGCCACCAAGCGGGAGACCCACGAGCAGTACTTC.

CDR3 loop: CASSSTLAGGTDEQFF. The CDR3 nucleotides are TGTGCCAGCAGTTCGACCCTAGCGGGGGGTACCGATGAGCAGTTCTTC. The chain combines TRBV28 with TRBJ2-1; 11 positions agree with TRBD2. J gave up 8 bases and V 4 bases, and 10 bases lay outside the gene matches. The CDR3 is made up of 16 amino acids. Looked up from germline, CDR1 is MDHEN and CDR2 is SYDVKM.

The chain joins TRBV4-1 to TRBJ2-2; TRBD1 agrees at 8 bases. The CDR3 is made up of 17 amino acids. Germline loops: CDR1 MGHRA, CDR2 YSYEKL. V trimming: 1 base; J trimming: 6 bases; junction bases outside the gene matches: 10. DNA for the CDR3: TGCGCCAGCAGCCAAGGTCAGGGGGCGATTAGTTCCGGGGAGCTGTTTTTT. Its translation is CASSQGQGAISSGELFF.

The chain joins TRBV11-3 to TRBJ1-1; 10 positions match TRBD1. The CDR3 is 17 residues long. The V segment lost 5 bases and the J segment 5 bases; nucleotides outside the gene matches: 14. Germline assignment: CDR1 SGHNT and CDR2 YENEEA. The CDR3 bases are TGTGCCAGCAGCCCGATCCCCCGGGACAGGGGAGAGACTGAAGCTTTCTTT. Translated, it gives CASSPIPRDRGETEAFF.

In its sample, this clone was seen a few times. This chain links TRBV10-3 with TRBJ1-1; D ambiguous. V lost 4 bases and J lost 2, with 8 bases in between. Looked up from germline, CDR1 is ENHRY and CDR2 is SYGVKD. This CDR3 contains 13 residues. CDR3 bases: TGTGCCATCAGTGGTACACCTAACACTGAAGCTTTCTTT. Translated, it gives CAISGTPNTEAFF.

J is TRBJ2-2 and V is TRBV7-2, with 10 bases identical to TRBD2. The CDR3 contains 11 residues. Germline CDR1 and CDR2: SGHTA and FQGNSA. In DNA, the CDR3 is TGTGCGTGGACTAGCGGCGGGGAGCTGTTTTTT. Its translation: CAWTSGGELFF.

The genes are TRBV19 and TRBJ2-1; 9 nucleotides align to TRBD2. J was trimmed by 2 bases and V by 4 bases; bases with no gene match: 9. Germline V gives CDR1 LNHDA, CDR2 SQIVND (reference sequence). This CDR3 comprises 17 residues. The CDR3 is CASSTLREGRAYNEQFF. The CDR3 region has the DNA TGTGCCAGTAGTACTCTGCGGGAGGGCCGCGCCTACAATGAGCAGTTCTTC.

This clone was seen a few times. The chain couples TRBV7-3 to TRBJ2-5; TRBD2 agrees at 7 bases. Trimming took 0 bases from V and 1 from J; bases not matched to a gene: 2. CDR3 length: 15 amino acids. From germline, CDR1 is SGHTA and CDR2 FQGTGA. The CDR3 sequence: CASSLTSGVQETQYF. The CDR3 DNA follows: TGTGCCAGCAGCTTAACCAGCGGGGTCCAAGAGACCCAGTACTTC.

The J gene is TRBJ1-6, the V gene TRBV28; D remains unclear. V lost 6 bases and J 8 bases, leaving 20 bases between the germline ends. The CDR3 spans 16 residues. The V gene's germline CDR1 is MDHEN and CDR2 SYDVKM. As DNA, the CDR3 is TGTGCCAGCAGCCCCGTCACTATGAAAGGAGATTCACCCCTCCACTTT. It encodes CASSPVTMKGDSPLHF.

This chain uses TRBV25-1 with TRBJ2-5; D call uncertain. The J call could be wrong; TRBJ2-7 is a better fit for the DNA end. Germline V gene sequence: CDR1 MGHDK, CDR2 SYGVNS. The CDR3 loop spans 12 amino acids. The CDR3 loop is CASSARGREQYF. Written as DNA, the CDR3 is TGTGCCAGCAGCGCACGCGGTCGCGAGCAGTACTTC.